One sample yielded the 27 T cell receptor beta chains listed below, sequenced in a study of blood T cells in healthy people across ages. Alongside a J-beta primer mix, a sample-barcoded 5' primer served in a second PCR lasting 7 to 11 cycles. TCRdb re-called the 5' RACE reads through MiXCR, storing one row per CDR3 protein. Here the sample spans 1.5 million to 2 million distinct CDR3 sequences, about 35% being singletons. Sequencing was performed on blood. Source of these receptors: a woman younger than 45 in good health.

This clonotype was seen only a few times. This chain joins TRBV20-1 and TRBJ2-6; perhaps TRBD2 as D (6 bases). CDR1 DFQATT and CDR2 SNEGSKA come from the germline V gene (reference sequence). This CDR3 region has 15 residues. Trimming removed 6 bases from V and 2 bases from J, with 14 bases in between. The CDR3: CSARDTATGANVLTF. The CDR3 DNA is TGCAGTGCGCGGGATACTGCTACTGGGGCCAACGTCCTGACTTTC.

The V and J genes are TRBV20-1 and TRBJ1-2; TRBD1 matches 7 bases. Germline loops: CDR1 DFQATT, CDR2 SNEGSKA (reference sequence). The CDR3 loop spans 14 amino acids. With 1 base clipped from V and 4 bases from J, the junction kept 6 bases outside the gene matches. The CDR3 region has the DNA TGCAGTGCTAGAGGGGGGGACAGCGGCTATGGCTACACCTTC. Translated, it gives CSARGGDSGYGYTF.

The V and J genes are TRBV2 and TRBJ2-4; no definite D call. The CDR3 spans 11 residues. Trimming stripped 7 bases from V and 1 base from J, with 2 bases between. Germline CDR1 and CDR2: SNHLY and FYNNEI. The chain's CDR3 is CASTAKNIQYF. As DNA, the CDR3 is TGTGCCAGCACGGCCAAAAACATTCAGTACTTC.

Concerning this clonotype itself: A much larger clone differs by one base, so this may be a read error. This chain joins TRBV7-9 and TRBJ1-1; D is undetermined. Trimming removed 5 bases at V and 5 bases at J, with 6 bases between. The germline CDR1 and CDR2 sequences are SEHNR and FQNEAQ (reference sequence). The CDR3 totals 11 residues. The CDR3 loop reads CASSPKTEAFF. CDR3 in DNA: TGTGCCAGCAGCCCGAAAACTGAAGCTTTCTTT.

The CDR3 DNA follows: TGTGCCAGCAGTTTAAGTCGGGGGTGGGGGGAGCAGTACTTC. It encodes CASSLSRGWGEQYF. The chain uses TRBV12-3 or TRBV12-4 and TRBJ2-7, with D possibly TRBD2 on 6 matching bases. V lost 2 bases and J 7 bases, leaving 15 bases between the germline ends. The CDR3 covers 14 residues.

For this clonotype: At one end the junction does not follow the germline gene, possibly because of a read error. V and J are TRBV4-1 and TRBJ1-4; no clear D gene. The CDR3 contains 15 residues. Per germline, CDR1 MGHRA and CDR2 YSYEKL. CDR3 coding DNA: TGCGCCAGCAGTCAAGCACGGCCAACTAATGAAAAACTGTTTTTT. Its translation: CASSQARPTNEKLFF.

The J gene is TRBJ2-4, the V gene TRBV3-1; 8 nucleotides agree with TRBD2. This CDR3 comprises 14 residues. V gave up 6 bases and J gave up 4 bases; unmatched junction bases: 5. Germline CDR1 and CDR2: LGHDT and YNNKEL (reference sequence). CDR3: CASSQTGGKNIQYF. The CDR3 DNA is TGTGCCAGCAGTCAGACGGGGGGGAAAAACATTCAGTACTTC.

This chain joins TRBV5-1 and TRBJ2-1; 11 bases are shared with TRBD2. This CDR3 has 13 residues. CDR1 and CDR2 from the germline V gene are SGHRS and YFSETQ. Unmatched junction bases numbered 6, after V lost 7 bases and J lost 9 bases. The CDR3 here is CASGAGLAGEQFF. CDR3 nucleotides: TGCGCCAGCGGAGCTGGACTAGCGGGTGAGCAGTTCTTC.

This clonotype was observed a few times. V is TRBV4-2 and J is TRBJ1-2; the match to TRBD1 covers 8 bases. The V gene end was trimmed by 5 bases and the J gene end by 7 bases; junction bases not matched to a gene: 15. The CDR3 has 16 amino acids. CDR1 LGHNA and CDR2 YNFKEQ come from the germline V gene. In DNA form, the CDR3 reads TGTGCCAGCAGCTCCAACTACCCACAGGGGGACGGTGGCTACACCTTC. Amino acids: CASSSNYPQGDGGYTF.

The rearrangement uses TRBV10-2 and TRBJ2-5; TRBD2 aligns across 7 bases. The V segment lost 10 bases and the J segment 5 bases; nucleotides outside the gene matches: 10. CDR3 length: 13 residues. Germline CDR1 and CDR2: WSHSY and SAAADI. Here the CDR3 reads CAIKQRGLETQYF. CDR3 in DNA: TGCGCCATCAAACAGCGGGGTTTGGAGACCCAGTACTTC.

The chain has TRBV10-3 and TRBJ2-1; TRBD2 aligns across 11 bases. Germline CDR1 reads ENHRY; CDR2 reads SYGVKD. J was trimmed by 0 bases and V by 6 bases; bases with no gene match: 7. The CDR3 loop spans 17 amino acids. CDR3 sequence: CAIRRTSGQSSYNEQFF. The CDR3 nucleotides are TGTGCCATCAGGAGGACTAGCGGGCAGAGCTCCTACAATGAGCAGTTCTTC.

The chain recombines TRBV7-7 with TRBJ2-3; D assignment may be TRBD1 or TRBD2 (5 bases each). This CDR3 region has 15 residues. The germline V and J ends were trimmed by 5 bases and 2 bases, with 14 bases remaining between them. The germline V gene has CDR1 SSHAT and CDR2 FNYEAQ (reference sequence). Here the CDR3 DNA reads TGTGCCAGCAGCCGGGACCCCTTCCCCACAGATACGCAGTATTTT. Its protein product is CASSRDPFPTDTQYF.

The table lists this clonotype with many counts. V is TRBV20-1 and J is TRBJ2-1, with TRBD2 as a possible D gene (7 bases). Germline CDR1 DFQATT, CDR2 SNEGSKA (reference sequence). This CDR3 has 16 amino acids. V lost 6 bases to trimming and J lost 1 base, with 19 bases between them. The CDR3, as DNA: TGCAGTGCAGGGGGGAGGGCCGCCATTTCCTACAATGAGCAGTTCTTC. Its protein product is CSAGGRAAISYNEQFF.

V and J are TRBV6-5 and TRBJ1-2, with D perhaps TRBD1 (6 bases). The V end lost 7 bases, the J end lost 3 bases, and 12 bases lay between the germline ends. This CDR3 is 13 amino acids long. Germline V gene lookup returns CDR1 MNHEY and CDR2 SVGAGI. CDR3 DNA: TGTGCCAGCAAGACGGAGGGGGACTATGGCTACACCTTC. It specifies CASKTEGDYGYTF.

This chain uses TRBV7-2 with TRBJ1-6, with D uncertain. V was pared by 3 bases and J by 11 bases, with 8 bases between. The germline V gene has CDR1 SGHTA and CDR2 FQGNSA. The CDR3 is 12 residues long. The CDR3 nucleotides are TGTGCCAGCAGCTTGGTTCTCGCACCCCTCCACTTT. Protein sequence: CASSLVLAPLHF.

This clonotype was counted at least ten times. V is TRBV5-1 and J is TRBJ2-7; 8 nucleotides align to TRBD1. The junction had 2 bases not matched to a gene; V was cut back by 3 bases and J by 0 bases. The CDR3 loop spans 14 amino acids. Germline CDR1 is SGHRS and CDR2 is YFSETQ. The CDR3 spells CASSSTGDSYEQYF. Written as DNA, the CDR3 is TGCGCCAGCAGCTCGACAGGGGACTCCTACGAGCAGTACTTC.

This clonotype was seen a handful of times. The chain has TRBV28 and TRBJ1-5; D gene ambiguous. Germline CDR1 is MDHEN and CDR2 is SYDVKM. The CDR3 consists of 11 residues. Trimming removed 3 bases from V and 7 bases from J, with 4 bases in between. CDR3 sequence: CASSFKQPQHF. The CDR3, as DNA: TGTGCCAGCAGTTTTAAGCAGCCCCAGCATTTT.

This clonotype was found many times. V usage is TRBV7-4 and J usage is TRBJ2-7, with TRBD1 identical over 9 bases. V was pared by 2 bases and J by 7 bases, with 12 bases of the junction left unmatched. Looked up from germline, CDR1 is SGHVT and CDR2 is SQSDAQ. The CDR3 contains 16 residues. CDR3 amino acids: CASSLLLRDRVDEQYF. In DNA, the CDR3 is TGTGCCAGCAGCTTACTGCTTAGGGACAGGGTAGATGAGCAGTACTTC.

This sequence joins TRBV7-9 and TRBJ1-6; D remains ambiguous. V was cut by 0 bases and J by 8 bases, with 5 bases left in between. This CDR3 region has 13 residues. CDR1 and CDR2 from the germline V gene are SEHNR and FQNEAQ (reference sequence). The CDR3 coding sequence is TGTGCCAGCAGCTTAGCGAGGTATTCACCCCTCCACTTT. Translated: CASSLARYSPLHF.

In the case of this clonotype: One junction end does not reproduce the germline sequence, and a read error may be involved. The chain recombines TRBV6-1 with TRBJ1-2; D gene uncertain. The CDR3 contains 13 residues. Germline V lookup: CDR1 MNHNS, CDR2 SASEGT. Here the CDR3 reads CASSEGHNHGYTF. The CDR3 DNA is TGTGCCAGCAGTGAGGGCCATAACCATGGCTACACCTTC.

The gene calls are TRBV28 and TRBJ2-2; D gene ambiguous. Germline V lookup: CDR1 MDHEN, CDR2 SYDVKM. Deletions cut 5 bases from V and 1 base from J, with 14 bases between. The CDR3 consists of 16 residues. The CDR3 region is CASSPVELLNTGELFF. The DNA of the CDR3 is TGTGCCAGCAGTCCGGTGGAGCTTCTGAACACCGGGGAGCTGTTTTTT.

This clonotype was observed a few times. For the CDR3, the DNA is TGTGCCAGCAGCTTATTTCCAGGGGATGAGCAGTACTTC. Translation gives CASSLFPGDEQYF. The chain joins TRBV7-2 to TRBJ2-7; a possible D gene is TRBD1 (6 bases). This CDR3 is built from 13 residues. Per germline, CDR1 SGHTA and CDR2 FQGNSA. The V end was cut by 2 bases, the J end by 7 bases, with 12 bases between.

Concerning this clonotype itself: Sequence at one end of the junction differs from germline and may be a read error. J is TRBJ2-7 and V is TRBV9; a weak D match, TRBD1 (6 bases). Germline assignment: CDR1 SGDLS and CDR2 YYNGEE. This CDR3 region has 13 residues. As DNA, the CDR3 is TGTGCCAGCAGCGTAGGGACAGCCTACGAGCAGAACTTC. Encoded protein: CASSVGTAYEQNF.

In this sample, this clonotype turned up once. The rearrangement joins TRBV11-2 to TRBJ2-1; D is ambiguous. CDR1 and CDR2 (germline): SGHAT, FQNNGV. Trimming stripped 5 bases from V and 8 bases from J, with 19 bases between. The CDR3 has 15 amino acids. CDR3 DNA: TGTGCCAGCAGCCAAGGATTCAGAGATCCCGATGAGCAGTTCTTC. Residues: CASSQGFRDPDEQFF.

This clonotype was detected only a few times. The chain combines TRBV28 with TRBJ2-1; D is possibly TRBD2 (6 bases). The V gene's germline CDR1 is MDHEN and CDR2 SYDVKM. The CDR3 totals 14 residues. The V and J ends lost 6 bases and 7 bases respectively, with 16 bases between them. The CDR3 bases are TGTGCCAGCAGGGACCCGGGAGAGCGGAATGAGCAGTTCTTC. It specifies CASRDPGERNEQFF.

The chain combines TRBV29-1 with TRBJ2-7, with a weak D call TRBD2 (6 bases). CDR3 size: 14 residues. V lost 7 bases and J 1 base, leaving 17 bases between the germline ends. Per the germline V gene, CDR1 is SQVTM and CDR2 is ANQGSEA. This chain's CDR3 is CSALRRGSSYEQYF. CDR3 nucleotide sequence: TGCAGCGCCCTGAGGAGGGGCTCGTCCTACGAGCAGTACTTC.

The chain employs TRBV7-8 and TRBJ2-3, with 12 bases aligning to TRBD2. Germline-derived CDR1 and CDR2 are SGHVS and FQNEAQ. V gave up 5 bases and J gave up 0 bases; unmatched junction bases: 15. The CDR3 consists of 20 residues. The CDR3 bases are TGTGCCAGCAGCCGAAGGAGTCCGGGACTAGCGGGCCGAAGCACAGATACGCAGTATTTT. Translated: CASSRRSPGLAGRSTDTQYF.